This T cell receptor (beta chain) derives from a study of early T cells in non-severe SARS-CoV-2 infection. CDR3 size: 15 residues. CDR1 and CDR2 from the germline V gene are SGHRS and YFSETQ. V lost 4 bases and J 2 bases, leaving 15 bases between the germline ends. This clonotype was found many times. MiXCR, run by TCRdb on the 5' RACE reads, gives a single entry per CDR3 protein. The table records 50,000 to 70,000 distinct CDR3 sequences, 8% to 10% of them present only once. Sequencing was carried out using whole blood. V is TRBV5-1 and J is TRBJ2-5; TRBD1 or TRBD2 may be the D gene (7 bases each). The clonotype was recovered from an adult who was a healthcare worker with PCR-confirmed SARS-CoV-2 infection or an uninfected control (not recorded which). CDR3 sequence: CASSPGGQPQETQYF. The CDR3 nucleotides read TGCGCCAGCAGCCCGGGGGGACAGCCACAAGAGACCCAGTACTTC.